This TCR beta chain was captured by sequencing in a study of identical twins. This clonotype was observed a few times. The antigen is not known. From germline, CDR1 is DFQATT and CDR2 SNEGSKA (reference sequence). V dropped 0 bases and J dropped 3 bases, with 18 bases sitting between them. The CDR3 has 16 residues. Study results and caveats: Interpretation of the results relied on cross-sectional statistical analysis and not on following the same donors.

One entry per CDR3 protein results from TCRdb running MiXCR on the 5' RACE reads. Of 1.5 million to 2 million distinct CDR3 sequences in the sample, roughly a third are singletons; the top ten hold approximately 0.25%. The V and J genes are TRBV20-1 and TRBJ2-7; no definite D call. Sequencing was performed on cord blood. This receptor was obtained from a newborn girl in good health. CDR3 sequence: CSAREATPLSLYEQYF. CDR3 nucleotide sequence: TGCAGTGCTAGAGAGGCGACCCCCCTTTCCCTCTACGAGCAGTACTTC.